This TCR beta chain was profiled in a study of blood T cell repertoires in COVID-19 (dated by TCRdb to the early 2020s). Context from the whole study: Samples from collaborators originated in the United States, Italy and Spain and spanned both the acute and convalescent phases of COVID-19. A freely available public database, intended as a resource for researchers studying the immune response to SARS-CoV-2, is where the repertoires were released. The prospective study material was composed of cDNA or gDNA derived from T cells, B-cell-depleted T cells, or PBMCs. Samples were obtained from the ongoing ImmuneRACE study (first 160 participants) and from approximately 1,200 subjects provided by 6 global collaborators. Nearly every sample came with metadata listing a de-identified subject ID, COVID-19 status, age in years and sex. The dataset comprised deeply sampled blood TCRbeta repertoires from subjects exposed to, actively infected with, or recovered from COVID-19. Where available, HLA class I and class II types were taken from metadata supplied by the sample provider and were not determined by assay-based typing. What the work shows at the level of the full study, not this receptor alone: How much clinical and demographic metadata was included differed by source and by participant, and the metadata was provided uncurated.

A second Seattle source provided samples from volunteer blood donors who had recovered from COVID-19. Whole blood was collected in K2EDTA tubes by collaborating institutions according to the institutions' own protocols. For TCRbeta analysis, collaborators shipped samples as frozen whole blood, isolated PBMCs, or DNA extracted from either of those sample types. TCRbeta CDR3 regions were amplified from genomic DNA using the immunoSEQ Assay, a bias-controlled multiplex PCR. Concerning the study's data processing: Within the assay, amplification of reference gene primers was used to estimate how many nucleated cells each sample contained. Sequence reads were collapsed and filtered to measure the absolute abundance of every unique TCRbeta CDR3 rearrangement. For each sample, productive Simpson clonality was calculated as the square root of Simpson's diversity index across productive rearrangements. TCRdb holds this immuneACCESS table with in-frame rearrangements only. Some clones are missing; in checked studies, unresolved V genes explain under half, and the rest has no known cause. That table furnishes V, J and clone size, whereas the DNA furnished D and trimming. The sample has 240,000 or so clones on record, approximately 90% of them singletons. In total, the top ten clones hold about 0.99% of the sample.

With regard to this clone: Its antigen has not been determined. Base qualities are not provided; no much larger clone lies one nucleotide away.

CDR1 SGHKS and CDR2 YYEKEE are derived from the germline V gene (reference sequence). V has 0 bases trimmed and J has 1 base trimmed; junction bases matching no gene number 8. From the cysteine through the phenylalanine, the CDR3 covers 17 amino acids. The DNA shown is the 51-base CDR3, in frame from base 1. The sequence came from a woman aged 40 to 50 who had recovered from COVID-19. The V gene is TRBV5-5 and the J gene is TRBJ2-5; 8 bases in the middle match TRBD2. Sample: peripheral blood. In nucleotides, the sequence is TGTGCCAGCAGCTTGGCGGCCCGGAGCGGGGGCCAAGAGACCCAGTACTTC. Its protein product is CASSLAARSGGQETQYF.